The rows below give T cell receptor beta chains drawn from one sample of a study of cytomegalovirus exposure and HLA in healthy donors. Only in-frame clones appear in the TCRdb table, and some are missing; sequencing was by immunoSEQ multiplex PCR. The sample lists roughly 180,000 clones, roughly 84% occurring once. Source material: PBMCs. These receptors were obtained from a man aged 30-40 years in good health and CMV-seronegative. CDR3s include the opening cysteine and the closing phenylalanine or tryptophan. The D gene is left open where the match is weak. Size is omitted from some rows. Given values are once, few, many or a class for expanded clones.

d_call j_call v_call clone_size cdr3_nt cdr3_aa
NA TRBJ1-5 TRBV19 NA TGTGCCAGTAGTATCATTTTGCAGCCCCAGCATTTT CASSIILQPQHF
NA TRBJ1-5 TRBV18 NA TGTGCCAGCTCACCGGGTTTGGGGGGGGCTGGTCAGCCCCAGCATTTT CASSPGLGGAGQPQHF
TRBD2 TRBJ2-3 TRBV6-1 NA TGTGCCAGCAGTGAGACGGAGACTAGCGGGAGTGATACGCAGTATTTT CASSETETSGSDTQYF
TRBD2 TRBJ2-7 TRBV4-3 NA TGCGCCAGCAGCCAAGAGTGGCTAGCGGAAGGGTTGTCCGAGCAGTACTTC CASSQEWLAEGLSEQYF
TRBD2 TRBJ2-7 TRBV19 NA TGTGCCAGTAGTATAGCGGGCGGGAGGGCAAAGTACGAGCAGTACTTC CASSIAGGRAKYEQYF
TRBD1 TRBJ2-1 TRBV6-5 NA TGTGCCAGCAGTCCCGGGACAGGGGTGTACAATGAGCAGTTCTTC CASSPGTGVYNEQFF
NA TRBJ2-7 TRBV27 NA TGTGCCAGCAGTTTCCTCCAGGGGATTGACGAGCAGTACTTC CASSFLQGIDEQYF
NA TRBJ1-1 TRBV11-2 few TGTGCCAGCAGCCCCCCCGGGTGGGAAGCTTTCTTT CASSPPGWEAFF
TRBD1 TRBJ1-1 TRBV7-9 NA TGTGCCAGCAGCTTAGGACAGGGACCCCCTGAAGCTTTCTTT CASSLGQGPPEAFF
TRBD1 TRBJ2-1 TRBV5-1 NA TGCGCCAGCAGCACCGGGACAGGGAACAATGAGCAGTTCTTC CASSTGTGNNEQFF
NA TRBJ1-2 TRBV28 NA TGTGCCAGCCTCCAAATACAGACAGGCCCCAGGTTGTATGGCTACACCTTC CASLQIQTGPRLYGYTF
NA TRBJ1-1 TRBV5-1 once TGCGCCAGCAGCCCGAAAGTATGGGCCACGGACACTGAAGCTTTCTTT CASSPKVWATDTEAFF
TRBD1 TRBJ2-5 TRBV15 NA TGTGCCACCAGCAGACTGGACAGGGTTCCGGCAGAGACCCAGTACTTC CATSRLDRVPAETQYF
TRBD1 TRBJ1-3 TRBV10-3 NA TGTGCCATCAGTGGAGGGACAGGGCCTAACTCTGGAAACACCATATATTTT CAISGGTGPNSGNTIYF
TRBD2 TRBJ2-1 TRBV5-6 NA TGTGCCAGCAGCTCCCGGGACTACTCCTACAATGAGCAGTTCTTC CASSSRDYSYNEQFF
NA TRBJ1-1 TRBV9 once TGTGCCAGCAGCCCAGTGGGCAGGGGATTTACTGAAGCTTTCTTT CASSPVGRGFTEAFF
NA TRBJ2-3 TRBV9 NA TGTGCCAGCAGCGCGTTCGCGACTAGCACAGATACGCAGTATTTT CASSAFATSTDTQYF
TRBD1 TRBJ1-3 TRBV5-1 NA TGCGCCAGCACCGTACGTCCGGGACAGGGGGCTGGAAACACCATATATTTT CASTVRPGQGAGNTIYF
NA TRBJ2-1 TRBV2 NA TGTGCCAGCAGCGAGGGCCCAACCTACAATGAGCAGTTCTTC CASSEGPTYNEQFF
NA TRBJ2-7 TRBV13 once TGTGCCAGCAGCTTAGCGGGAGACTCCTACGAGCAGTACTTC CASSLAGDSYEQYF
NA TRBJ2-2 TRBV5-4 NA TGTGCCAGCAGCTCCGGACTACTAGGCACCGGGGAGCTGTTTTTT CASSSGLLGTGELFF
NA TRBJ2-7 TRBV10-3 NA TGTGCCATCATGGGACAAACCTACGAGCAGTACTTC CAIMGQTYEQYF
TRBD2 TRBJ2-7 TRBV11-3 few TGTGCCAGCAGCTTCCGTAGCGGGAGTTCCGAGCAGTACTTC CASSFRSGSSEQYF
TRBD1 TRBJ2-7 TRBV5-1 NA TGCGCCAGCAGCACAACAGGGGACCCAACCTACGAGCAGTACTTC CASSTTGDPTYEQYF